The entry below describes one T cell receptor beta chain. Its specificity is unknown. The CDR3 is 14 residues long. Germline-derived CDR1 and CDR2 are SGHNT and YENEEA. The V gene end was trimmed by 1 base and the J gene end by 4 bases; junction bases not matched to a gene: 3. Sequenced by immunoSEQ multiplex PCR; TCRdb stores in-frame clones only, minus some. The data hold 150,000 to 250,000 clones, with approximately 90% observed a single time. These data belong to a study of T cell responses to AZD1222 COVID-19 vaccine. Findings and caveats of the study: Clonal diversity may have been underestimated in mostly white British donors. Repertoire collection took place solely once the T cell response had peaked. Rises in breadth and depth of Spike-specific TCRs came after two AZD1222 doses.

This TCR derives from an adult who received the AZD1222 COVID-19 vaccine. Sample: peripheral blood, taken 28 days after the second AZD1222 dose. The gene calls are TRBV11-3 and TRBJ1-1; TRBD1 matches 7 bases. CDR3: CASSLGQGPTEAFF. As DNA, the CDR3 is TGTGCCAGCAGCTTAGGACAGGGTCCCACTGAAGCTTTCTTT.